This is a list of T cell receptor beta chains from one sample in a study of blood T cell repertoires in COVID-19. Sequenced by immunoSEQ multiplex PCR; TCRdb stores in-frame clones only, minus some. The repertoire holds approximately 300,000 clones, with about 82% as singletons. Sequenced input: peripheral blood. These receptors were collected from a woman in her forties or fifties with acute or convalescent COVID-19. The CDR3 runs from the conserved cysteine through the conserved F or W. D genes are given only for firm matches. Not every row has a clone size; where given, it reads once, few, many or a size class.

abundance | j_gene | v_gene | d_gene | CDR3aa | CDR3nt
. | TRBJ1-1 | TRBV11-2 | . | CASSFSSNTEAFF | TGTGCCAGCAGCTTTAGCAGCAACACTGAAGCTTTCTTT
few | TRBJ2-7 | TRBV6-1 | TRBD2 | CASSEVSGSYEQYF | TGTGCCAGCAGTGAAGTTAGCGGGAGTTACGAGCAGTACTTC
. | TRBJ2-7 | TRBV2 | . | CASSDRVTIEQYF | TGTGCCAGCAGTGACAGGGTAACGATCGAGCAGTACTTC
. | TRBJ2-7 | TRBV7-2 | . | CASSLGLSEQYF | TGTGCCAGCAGCTTAGGTCTCTCCGAGCAGTACTTC
. | TRBJ1-3 | TRBV28 | TRBD1 | CASRTQGAGNTIYF | TGTGCCAGCAGAACACAGGGGGCTGGAAACACCATATATTTT
. | TRBJ1-1 | TRBV6-5 | . | CASSHGGTEAFF | TGTGCCAGCAGTCACGGGGGCACTGAAGCTTTCTTT
once | TRBJ1-5 | TRBV19 | TRBD1 | CASSPPTGGGQPQHF | TGTGCCAGTAGTCCTCCGACAGGGGGCGGACAGCCCCAGCATTTT
. | TRBJ2-5 | TRBV5-1 | TRBD2 | CASSLGASGRQETQYF | TGCGCCAGCAGCTTGGGGGCTAGCGGGAGACAAGAGACCCAGTACTTC
. | TRBJ1-2 | TRBV12-2 | . | CASRFPPGNYGYTF | TGTGCAAGTCGCTTTCCCCCAGGAAACTATGGCTACACCTTC
. | TRBJ2-7 | TRBV5-1 | TRBD1 | CASSGDSYEQYF | TGCGCCAGCAGCGGGGACAGCTACGAGCAGTACTTC
. | TRBJ1-1 | TRBV7-9 | . | CASSPGFEAFF | TGTGCCAGCAGCCCAGGTTTTGAAGCTTTCTTT
. | TRBJ2-1 | TRBV6-2/TRBV6-3 | . | CASSYSIHTLAPTSPNEQFF | TGTGCCAGCAGTTACTCGATCCATACCCTAGCGCCAACTTCACCCAATGAGCAGTTCTTC
. | TRBJ2-7 | TRBV27 | . | CASSLGAGTVYEQYF | TGTGCCAGCAGTTTAGGGGCGGGGACAGTCTACGAGCAGTACTTC
. | TRBJ1-6 | TRBV5-1 | . | CASSSRERNNSPLHF | TGCGCCAGCAGCAGCCGGGAACGGAATAATTCACCCCTCCACTTT
. | TRBJ2-1 | TRBV29-1 | TRBD2 | CSVKSTSGSIYEQFF | TGCAGCGTTAAATCGACTAGCGGGAGCATCTATGAGCAGTTCTTC
. | TRBJ1-4 | TRBV28 | TRBD1 | CASAVRDRDQKLFF | TGTGCCAGCGCTGTTAGGGACAGGGATCAAAAACTGTTTTTT
. | TRBJ2-1 | TRBV7-7 | TRBD1 | CASSPGQGSYNEQFF | TGTGCTAGCAGCCCGGGACAGGGATCCTACAATGAGCAGTTCTTC
. | TRBJ2-7 | TRBV28 | TRBD1 | CASSPRPGTASYEQYF | TGTGCCAGCAGTCCCAGACCCGGGACAGCCTCCTACGAGCAGTACTTC
. | TRBJ2-4 | TRBV29-1 | . | CSVEDRNIQYF | TGCAGCGTTGAGGACAGAAACATTCAGTACTTC
. | TRBJ1-6 | TRBV19 | TRBD1 | CASRKNRGPVNSPLHF | TGTGCCAGTAGGAAAAACAGGGGGCCGGTAAATTCACCCCTCCACTTT
. | TRBJ2-7 | TRBV18 | TRBD1 | CASSLGPGQYEQYF | TGTGCCAGCTCACTGGGGCCGGGACAGTACGAGCAGTACTTC
. | TRBJ1-5 | TRBV28 | TRBD1 | CASSLGTGIQPQHF | TGTGCCAGCAGTTTAGGGACAGGGATCCAGCCCCAGCATTTT
once | TRBJ1-1 | TRBV6-5 | TRBD1 | CASSYDPTGRNTEAFF | TGTGCCAGCAGTTACGACCCGACAGGGAGGAACACTGAAGCTTTCTTT
. | TRBJ2-1 | TRBV15 | TRBD2 | CATSLRTSGSLYNEQFF | TGTGCCACCAGTCTAAGGACTAGCGGGAGTCTCTACAATGAGCAGTTCTTC
. | TRBJ2-3 | TRBV5-4 | TRBD2 | CASGSGLAGADTQYF | TGTGCCAGCGGTTCGGGACTAGCGGGAGCAGATACGCAGTATTTT
. | TRBJ2-2 | TRBV6-5 | . | CASGDTSNTGELFF | TGTGCCAGCGGGGACACATCGAACACCGGGGAGCTGTTTTTT
. | TRBJ2-1 | TRBV7-9 | . | CASSADYVNEQFF | TGTGCCAGCAGCGCCGACTACGTCAATGAGCAGTTCTTC
. | TRBJ1-6 | TRBV24-1 | . | CATSDLRGNSPLHF | TGTGCCACCAGTGATTTAAGGGGTAATTCACCCCTCCACTTT
. | TRBJ1-3 | TRBV28 | . | CASSLGGAGGNTIYF | TGTGCCAGCAGTTTAGGAGGGGCAGGAGGAAACACCATATATTTT
. | TRBJ1-2 | TRBV9 | TRBD1 | CASSDTEGAYGYTF | TGTGCCAGCAGCGACACAGAGGGGGCATATGGCTACACCTTC
. | TRBJ2-1 | TRBV27 | . | CASGHGKSANEQFF | TGTGCCAGCGGGCATGGTAAGTCCGCCAATGAGCAGTTCTTC
. | TRBJ1-5 | TRBV5-1 | . | CASSCIPPQRDDSNQPQHF | TGCGCCAGCAGCTGTATCCCACCCCAACGGGATGATAGCAATCAGCCCCAGCATTTT
. | TRBJ2-3 | TRBV6-2/TRBV6-3 | TRBD2 | CASSYNPSGRPLTQYF | TGTGCCAGCAGTTACAACCCTAGCGGTAGACCCCTTACGCAGTATTTT
once | TRBJ2-3 | TRBV6-1 | . | CASSEDATSTDTQYF | TGTGCCAGCAGTGAAGACGCCACTAGCACAGATACGCAGTATTTT
. | TRBJ2-1 | TRBV9 | TRBD1 | CASRVSGTDYNEQFF | TGTGCCAGCAGGGTATCCGGGACAGACTACAATGAGCAGTTCTTC
. | TRBJ2-6 | TRBV9 | TRBD2 | CASSSPLAGRYTGANVLTF | TGTGCCAGCAGCTCCCCCCTCGCCGGGAGGTACACTGGGGCCAACGTCCTGACTTTC
once | TRBJ2-1 | TRBV18 | TRBD2 | CASSPRVPGGIHNEQFF | TGTGCCAGCTCACCTCGTGTCCCGGGAGGGATACACAATGAGCAGTTCTTC
once | TRBJ1-4 | TRBV19 | . | CASSPEGLLDEKLFF | TGTGCCAGTAGTCCCGAGGGACTCCTAGACGAAAAACTGTTTTTT
. | TRBJ1-2 | TRBV5-5 | . | CASSLWAGQSNGYTF | TGTGCCAGCAGCTTGTGGGCAGGACAATCGAATGGCTACACCTTC